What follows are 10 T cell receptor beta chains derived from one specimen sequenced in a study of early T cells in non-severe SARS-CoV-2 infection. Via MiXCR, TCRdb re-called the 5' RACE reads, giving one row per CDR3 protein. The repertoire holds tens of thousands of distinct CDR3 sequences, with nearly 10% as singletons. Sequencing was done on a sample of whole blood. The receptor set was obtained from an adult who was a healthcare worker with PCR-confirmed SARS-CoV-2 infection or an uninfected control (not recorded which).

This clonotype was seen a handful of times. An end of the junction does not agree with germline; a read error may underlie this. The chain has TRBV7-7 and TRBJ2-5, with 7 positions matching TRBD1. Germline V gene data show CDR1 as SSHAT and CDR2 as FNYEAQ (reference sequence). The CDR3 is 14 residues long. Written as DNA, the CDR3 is TGTGTCAGCAGCCTACAGGGGAACCAAGAGACCCAGTACTTC. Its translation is CVSSLQGNQETQYF.

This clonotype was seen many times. The CDR3 DNA follows: TGTGCCAGCAGCCAAGATCCAGGGGGCGAGGAGACCCAGTACTTC. Protein sequence: CASSQDPGGEETQYF. The chain uses TRBV3-1 and TRBJ2-5, with 8 positions matching TRBD1. Per germline, CDR1 LGHDT and CDR2 YNNKEL (reference sequence). The CDR3 covers 15 residues. The V gene end was trimmed by 0 bases and the J gene end by 5 bases; junction bases not matched to a gene: 5.

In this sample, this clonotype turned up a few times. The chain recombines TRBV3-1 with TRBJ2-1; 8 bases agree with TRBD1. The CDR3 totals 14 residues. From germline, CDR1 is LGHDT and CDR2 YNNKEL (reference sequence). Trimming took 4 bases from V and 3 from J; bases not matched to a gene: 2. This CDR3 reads CASSPQGVYNEQFF. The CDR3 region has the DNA TGTGCCAGCAGCCCACAGGGGGTCTACAATGAGCAGTTCTTC.

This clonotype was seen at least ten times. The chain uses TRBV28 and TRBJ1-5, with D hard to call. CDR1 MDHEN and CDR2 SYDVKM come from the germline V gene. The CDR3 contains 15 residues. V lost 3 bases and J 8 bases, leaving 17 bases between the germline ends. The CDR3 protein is CASSFPSSGLEPQHF. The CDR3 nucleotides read TGTGCCAGCAGTTTCCCCTCGTCCGGGCTGGAGCCCCAGCATTTT.

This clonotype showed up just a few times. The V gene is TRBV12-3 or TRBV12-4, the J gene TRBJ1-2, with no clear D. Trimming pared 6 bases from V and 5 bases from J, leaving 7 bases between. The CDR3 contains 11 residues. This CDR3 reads CASSSRYGYTF. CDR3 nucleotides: TGTGCCAGCAGCAGCCGATATGGCTACACCTTC.

DNA of the CDR3: TGTGCCAGCAGCTTCCAGGATACGCAGTATTTT. It is translated as CASSFQDTQYF. V is TRBV7-9 and J is TRBJ2-3; D ambiguous. The CDR3 extends over 11 amino acids. V lost 3 bases, J lost 6 bases, and 4 bases lay in between. CDR1 SEHNR and CDR2 FQNEAQ come from the germline V gene (reference sequence).

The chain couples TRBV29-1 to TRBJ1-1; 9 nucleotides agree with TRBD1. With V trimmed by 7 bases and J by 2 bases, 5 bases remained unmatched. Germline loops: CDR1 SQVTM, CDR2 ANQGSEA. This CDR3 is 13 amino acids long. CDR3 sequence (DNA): TGCAGCGGCCGGGACAGGGAAAACACTGAAGCTTTCTTT. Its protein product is CSGRDRENTEAFF.

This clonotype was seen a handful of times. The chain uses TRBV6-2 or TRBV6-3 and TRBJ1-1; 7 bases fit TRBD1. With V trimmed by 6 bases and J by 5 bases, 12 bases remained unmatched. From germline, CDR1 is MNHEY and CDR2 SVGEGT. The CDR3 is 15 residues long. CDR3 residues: CASSDRRRGVTEAFF. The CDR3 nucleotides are TGTGCCAGCAGCGATAGACGCAGGGGGGTAACTGAAGCTTTCTTT.

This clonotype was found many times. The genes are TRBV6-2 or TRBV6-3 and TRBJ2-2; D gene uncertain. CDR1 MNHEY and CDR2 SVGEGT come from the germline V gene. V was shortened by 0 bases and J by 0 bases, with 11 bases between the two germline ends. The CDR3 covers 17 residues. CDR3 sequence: CASSYSAERPNTGELFF. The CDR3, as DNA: TGTGCCAGCAGTTACTCCGCGGAGAGGCCGAACACCGGGGAGCTGTTTTTT.

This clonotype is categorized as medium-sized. The CDR3: CSVGHATGELFF. Here the CDR3 DNA reads TGCAGCGTCGGACATGCCACCGGGGAGCTGTTTTTT. This chain connects TRBV29-1 to TRBJ2-2; a possible D gene is TRBD1 (5 bases). The CDR3 length is 12 residues. Trimming shortened V by 6 bases and J by 4 bases, and 9 bases separated the two germline ends. Looked up from germline, CDR1 is SQVTM and CDR2 is ANQGSEA.